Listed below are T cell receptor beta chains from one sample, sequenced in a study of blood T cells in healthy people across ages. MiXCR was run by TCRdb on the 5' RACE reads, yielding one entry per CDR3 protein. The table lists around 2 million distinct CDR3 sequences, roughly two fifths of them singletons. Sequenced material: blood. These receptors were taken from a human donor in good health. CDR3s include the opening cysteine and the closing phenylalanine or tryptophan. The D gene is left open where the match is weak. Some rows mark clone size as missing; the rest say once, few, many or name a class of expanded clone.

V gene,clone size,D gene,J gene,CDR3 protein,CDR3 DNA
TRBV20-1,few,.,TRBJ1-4,CSVTAIEKLFF,TGCAGTGTGACAGCGATTGAAAAACTGTTTTTT
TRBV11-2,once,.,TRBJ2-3,CASSSLRQDTDTQYF,TGTGCCAGCAGCTCCCTCCGACAGGACACAGATACGCAGTATTTT
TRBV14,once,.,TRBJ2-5,CASSQGAQLMETQYF,TGTGCCAGCAGCCAAGGAGCACAACTCATGGAGACCCAGTACTTC
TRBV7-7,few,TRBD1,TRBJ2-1,CASSRDRSDNEQFF,TGTGCTAGCAGCCGGGACAGGAGCGACAATGAGCAGTTCTTC
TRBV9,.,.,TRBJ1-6,CASSVRVRSPLHF,TGTGCCAGCAGCGTACGGGTCCGCTCACCCCTCCACTTT
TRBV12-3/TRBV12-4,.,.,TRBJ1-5,CVSSHRGRGDQPQHF,TGTGTCAGCAGTCACCGGGGAAGGGGTGATCAGCCCCAGCATTTT
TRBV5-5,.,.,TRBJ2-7,CASNPNLRGGSHEQYF,TGTGCCAGCAACCCGAACCTCAGGGGCGGTTCCCACGAGCAGTACTTC
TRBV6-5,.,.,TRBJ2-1,CASSWELAGEQFF,TGTGCCAGCAGTTGGGAGTTGGCGGGCGAGCAGTTCTTC
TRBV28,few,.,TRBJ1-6,CASSPEAGRYNSPLHF,TGTGCCAGCAGTCCTGAGGCAGGCCGCTATAATTCACCCCTCCACTTT
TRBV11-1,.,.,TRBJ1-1,CASSLDRNFGEAFF,TGTGCCAGCAGCTTAGACAGGAACTTTGGTGAAGCTTTCTTT
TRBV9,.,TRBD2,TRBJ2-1,CASSERTSGGQGNEQFF,TGTGCCAGCAGTGAAAGGACTAGCGGGGGCCAGGGCAATGAGCAGTTCTTC